These 21 T cell receptor beta chains share one sample of origin, sequenced in a study of blood T cell repertoires in COVID-19. Libraries were prepared by immunoSEQ multiplex PCR; TCRdb keeps only in-frame clonotypes and omits some of them. The sample includes approximately 180,000 clones, approximately 85% of them seen just once. Sequenced: peripheral blood. These receptors were obtained from a woman older than 75 with acute or convalescent COVID-19.

The chain uses TRBV9 and TRBJ1-1; 8 nucleotides agree with TRBD1. V shed 7 bases, J shed 5 bases, and the junction held 7 bases outside the gene matches. The CDR3 length is 13 residues. Germline CDR1 is SGDLS and CDR2 is YYNGEE. In nucleotides, the CDR3 is TGTGCCAGCGGTCAGGGGGCGCAAACTGAAGCTTTCTTT. It codes for CASGQGAQTEAFF.

This rearrangement joins TRBV5-1 to TRBJ2-7; weak D call: TRBD2 (5 bases). Trimming pared 6 bases from V and 2 bases from J, leaving 15 bases between. Germline lookup yields CDR1 SGHRS and CDR2 YFSETQ. The length of the CDR3 is 14 residues. The CDR3 sequence: CASTPDRGTYEQYF. Here the CDR3 DNA reads TGCGCCAGCACCCCGGACCGGGGAACCTACGAGCAGTACTTC.

This chain links TRBV5-1 with TRBJ1-6, with 8 positions matching TRBD1. The CDR3 runs 17 residues. V lost 0 bases and J lost 11; bases outside the gene matches: 13. The V gene's germline CDR1 is SGHRS and CDR2 YFSETQ. In nucleotides, the CDR3 is TGCGCCAGCAGCTTGGTGGGACAGGCCCTCGGGGCAACACCCCTCCACTTT. It codes for CASSLVGQALGATPLHF.

The chain joins TRBV7-2 to TRBJ1-5; D gene ambiguous. The CDR3 consists of 14 residues. The germline CDR1 and CDR2 sequences are SGHTA and FQGNSA. Trimming took 5 bases from V and 1 from J, leaving 9 bases between them. The CDR3 loop reads CASSPRMSNQPQHF. The CDR3 DNA reads TGTGCCAGCAGCCCGCGCATGAGCAATCAGCCCCAGCATTTT.

The chain employs TRBV29-1 and TRBJ2-5; TRBD1 agrees at 9 bases. Germline loops: CDR1 SQVTM, CDR2 ANQGSEA. The V segment lost 1 base and the J segment 5 bases; nucleotides outside the gene matches: 11. The CDR3 loop spans 16 amino acids. CDR3 in DNA: TGCAGCGTTGAAGGGTTAACGGACAGGGGAGCCGAGACCCAGTACTTC. Protein sequence: CSVEGLTDRGAETQYF.

The chain recombines TRBV19 with TRBJ1-2, with D tentatively TRBD1 (6 bases). The germline V and J ends were trimmed by 4 bases and 0 bases, with 12 bases remaining between them. CDR3 size: 15 residues. Germline CDR1 and CDR2: LNHDA and SQIVND (reference sequence). The CDR3 loop is CASSTDRTANYGYTF. CDR3 DNA sequence: TGTGCCAGTAGTACAGACAGGACAGCTAACTATGGCTACACCTTC.

The gene calls are TRBV7-2 and TRBJ2-5, with 8 bases matching TRBD2. The CDR3 runs 13 residues. Germline values: CDR1 SGHTA, CDR2 FQGNSA. Trimming cost V 5 bases and J 5 bases; bases outside gene matches: 4. CDR3 DNA sequence: TGTGCCAGCAGCACTCAGCGGGGGGAGACCCAGTACTTC. It translates to CASSTQRGETQYF.

In its sample, this clone was seen a few times. The V gene is TRBV19, the J gene TRBJ1-5; 7 positions agree with TRBD1. Trimming removed 1 base from V and 2 bases from J; junction bases left unmatched: 5. CDR1 is LNHDA and CDR2 is SQIVND in the germline V gene (reference sequence). The CDR3 is 16 residues long. The CDR3 is CASSIAPGQGNQPQHF. Written as DNA, the CDR3 is TGTGCCAGTAGTATAGCCCCCGGACAGGGCAATCAGCCCCAGCATTTT.

This chain links TRBV2 with TRBJ1-4; TRBD1 is a possible D gene (5 bases). V was shortened by 4 bases and J by 2 bases, with 20 bases between the two germline ends. Germline loops: CDR1 SNHLY, CDR2 FYNNEI. The CDR3 is 18 amino acids. The CDR3 DNA reads as TGTGCCAGCAGTGCTAGACCAGGGTCAATACGTACTAATGAAAAACTGTTTTTT. This codes for CASSARPGSIRTNEKLFF.

This sequence joins TRBV7-2 and TRBJ2-7, with a weak D call TRBD1 (5 bases). Trimming stripped 4 bases from V and 3 bases from J, with 10 bases between. CDR1 and CDR2 (germline): SGHTA, FQGNSA. This CDR3 spans 13 amino acids. The CDR3 DNA reads as TGTGCCAGCAGCTCACTCCAGGGCTACGAGCAGTACTTC. This encodes CASSSLQGYEQYF.

The J gene is TRBJ2-7, the V gene TRBV27; 14 bases are shared with TRBD2. The germline V gene has CDR1 MNHEY and CDR2 SMNVEV (reference sequence). This CDR3 spans 17 amino acids. V trimming: 5 bases; J trimming: 0 bases; junction bases outside the gene matches: 6. CDR3 sequence: CASSTTGTSGSSYEQYF. The DNA of the CDR3 is TGTGCCAGCAGTACAACCGGGACTAGCGGGAGCTCCTACGAGCAGTACTTC.

J is TRBJ2-2 and V is TRBV19, with 9 bases identical to TRBD2. In germline, CDR1 is LNHDA, CDR2 SQIVND (reference sequence). V lost 4 bases and J lost 5; bases outside the gene matches: 8. This CDR3 comprises 16 residues. CDR3 sequence (DNA): TGTGCCAGTAGTAGGCGGGAGGGTTTGGGAACCGGGGAGCTGTTTTTT. This encodes CASSRREGLGTGELFF.

The chain joins TRBV6-5 to TRBJ2-3; a weak D match, TRBD2 (6 bases). V dropped 7 bases and J dropped 0 bases, with 14 bases sitting between them. CDR1 and CDR2 (germline): MNHEY, SVGAGI. There are 15 residues in the CDR3. The CDR3, as DNA: TGTGCCAGCACCGGGGCGGGGTGGAGCACAGATACGCAGTATTTT. Translating gives CASTGAGWSTDTQYF.

About this clone itself: Additional DNA sequences in this sample encode the identical CDR3. The DNA of the CDR3 is TGTGCCAGCAGCTTAGCTGGCGGCTATGGCTACACCTTC. Amino acid sequence: CASSLAGGYGYTF. This rearrangement joins TRBV11-2 to TRBJ1-2, with D hard to call. Germline CDR1 and CDR2: SGHAT and FQNNGV. The CDR3 consists of 13 residues. Between the trimmed V and J ends, which lost 1 base and 4 bases, there was a span of 7 bases.

This clone was seen a single time. The rearrangement uses TRBV6-6 and TRBJ2-1, with 9 positions matching TRBD1. Trimming at V came to 4 bases and at J to 9 bases, leaving 10 bases not matched to a gene. The germline V gene encodes CDR1 MNHNY and CDR2 SVGAGI (reference sequence). The CDR3 is 15 amino acids. The CDR3 region has the DNA TGTGCCAGCAGTTTGGGACAGGGCTTGATACGTGAGCAGTTCTTC. Translation gives CASSLGQGLIREQFF.

About this clone itself: One base separates it from a far larger clone, so it is likely a read error. The chain has TRBV24-1 and TRBJ2-1, with 14 bases identical to TRBD2. Germline CDR1 is KGHDR and CDR2 is SFDVKD. The trim removed 5 bases at V and 6 bases at J, leaving 2 bases unmatched. CDR3 size: 15 residues. The CDR3 here is CATSGGTSGGNEQFF. CDR3 coding DNA: TGTGCCACCAGTGGGGGGACTAGCGGGGGCAATGAGCAGTTCTTC.

For this clone: This specimen includes other DNA sequences encoding the same CDR3. V is TRBV7-9 and J is TRBJ2-7, with 7 bases matching TRBD1. The CDR3 runs 12 residues. J gave up 4 bases and V 5 bases, and 2 bases lay outside the gene matches. From germline, CDR1 is SEHNR and CDR2 FQNEAQ (reference sequence). The CDR3 region is CASSPTGYEQYF. CDR3 coding DNA: TGTGCCAGCAGCCCGACAGGGTACGAGCAGTACTTC.

J is TRBJ1-2 and V is TRBV27; 9 nucleotides line up with TRBD1. Germline values: CDR1 MNHEY, CDR2 SMNVEV (reference sequence). With V trimmed by 3 bases and J by 7 bases, 12 bases remained unmatched. This CDR3 contains 16 residues. DNA for the CDR3: TGTGCCAGCAGTTTCGGGACAGGGCCCCCTTTTACTGGCTACACCTTC. Encoded protein: CASSFGTGPPFTGYTF.

The sample holds one count of this clone. The J gene is TRBJ1-2, the V gene TRBV6-2 or TRBV6-3; D is undetermined. V was clipped by 6 bases and J by 7 bases, with 21 bases between them. Looked up from germline, CDR1 is MNHEY and CDR2 is SVGEGT. The CDR3 runs to 15 residues. CDR3 loop: CASSPSEERKGGYTF. The CDR3 coding sequence is TGTGCCAGCAGCCCCTCGGAGGAACGGAAGGGTGGCTACACCTTC.

The rearrangement links TRBV4-3 to TRBJ1-4; D might be TRBD1 (5 bases). Looked up from germline, CDR1 is LGHNA and CDR2 is YSLEER. V was shortened by 5 bases and J by 0 bases, with 10 bases between the two germline ends. The CDR3 contains 15 residues. Here the CDR3 reads CASSYTGATNEKLFF. CDR3 nucleotide sequence: TGCGCCAGCAGCTATACAGGTGCAACTAATGAAAAACTGTTTTTT.

V gene TRBV7-8 combines with J gene TRBJ1-1; TRBD1 matches at 7 bases. Germline V lookup: CDR1 SGHVS, CDR2 FQNEAQ. This CDR3 spans 14 amino acids. The junction had 7 bases not matched to a gene; V was cut back by 5 bases and J by 4 bases. The CDR3 DNA reads TGTGCCAGCAGCACTAGACAGGGTTCCACTGAAGCTTTCTTT. It translates to CASSTRQGSTEAFF.